This is a list of T cell receptor beta chains from one sample in a study of blood T cell repertoires in COVID-19. Assay: immunoSEQ multiplex PCR; the TCRdb copy retains only in-frame clones and omits some. The repertoire holds about 25,000 clones, with around 82% as singletons. The specimen was peripheral blood. The receptors shown here come from a man aged 80 or over with active or convalescent COVID-19. The CDR3 runs from the conserved cysteine through the conserved F or W.

j_call v_call cdr3_aa
TRBJ1-2 TRBV7-9 CASSLGHANYGYTF
TRBJ2-1 TRBV5-4 CASGTTGNEQFF
TRBJ1-5 TRBV7-9 CASCRDTNQPQHF
TRBJ2-1 TRBV5-1 CASSLEAGTGSSEQFF
TRBJ2-7 TRBV19 CASSISGQGPPEQYF
TRBJ2-3 TRBV5-1 CASSLGTSGSTDTQYF
TRBJ2-5 TRBV3-1/TRBV3-2 CASSQGRGRQETQYF
TRBJ2-3 TRBV2 CASRGGGGRGDTQYF
TRBJ1-1 TRBV12-3/TRBV12-4 CASSLQQNTEAFF
TRBJ1-4 TRBV7-8 CASSPRPPWGSGEKLFF
TRBJ1-2 TRBV24-1 CATNMDSNYGYTF
TRBJ1-1 TRBV7-8 CASSFSGNRVNTEAFF
TRBJ1-1 TRBV6-5 CASSPRGNTEAFF
TRBJ2-2 TRBV5-4 CASSPRQGNTGELFF
TRBJ2-2 TRBV27 CASSDRALLDTGELFF
TRBJ1-4 TRBV3-1/TRBV3-2 CASSRQGSEKLFF
TRBJ1-3 TRBV5-1 CASSPRESSGNTIYF
TRBJ2-7 TRBV6-2/TRBV6-3 CASSYGSGSRFEQYF
TRBJ2-5 TRBV5-4 CASSAAGGAETQYF
TRBJ2-5 TRBV5-1 CASSLTGTSGGETQYF
TRBJ1-5 TRBV28 CASTGGGLSNQPQHF
TRBJ2-6 TRBV2 CASSESRAGANVLTF
TRBJ2-1 TRBV3-1/TRBV3-2 CASSQGGTGRAYNEQFF
TRBJ2-5 TRBV7-8 CASSLEELGTQYF
TRBJ2-2 TRBV5-1 CASSRSGDLTGELFF
TRBJ2-6 TRBV3-1/TRBV3-2 CASSQGHGANVLTF
TRBJ2-5 TRBV5-1 CASSLITGVQETQYF
TRBJ2-3 TRBV24-1 CATSDFGLAGGTDTQYF
TRBJ2-4 TRBV19 CASSIPGSIQYF
TRBJ2-2 TRBV4-2 CASSQSSGGAPYTGELFF
TRBJ2-2 TRBV4-2 CASSRAVSGELFF
TRBJ2-3 TRBV24-1 CATSDRTGTSGFTSTDTQYF